This T cell receptor (beta chain) is from a study of shared clonotypes between healthy human individuals. The method was immunoSEQ multiplex PCR; TCRdb's version includes in-frame clones alone and lacks a portion of them. Of around 720,000 clones in the sample, around three quarters were seen once. CDR1 is PRHDT, CDR2 FYEKMQ, per germline (reference sequence). Trimming removed 6 bases from V and 5 bases from J, with 16 bases in between. The CDR3 is 14 residues long. The origin of this receptor is a woman in her thirties in good health. The V and J genes are TRBV13 and TRBJ2-5; D perhaps matches TRBD2 (6 bases). Sequences were obtained from memory CD4+ T cells sorted from blood. The subset: CD45RA-negative fraction. The CDR3 DNA reads TGTGCCAGCAGACCCAGCCGAGGAGGGGAGACCCAGTACTTC. This translates into CASRPSRGGETQYF.